A selection of T cell receptor beta chains follows, all from one sample in a study of blood T cells in healthy people across ages. MiXCR was run by TCRdb on the 5' RACE reads, yielding one entry per CDR3 protein. The sample comprises a few hundred thousand distinct CDR3 sequences, roughly 29% of which are singletons, and approximately 28% rests with the top ten. Sequenced: blood. All receptors come from a woman between 65 and 79 years old in good health. The CDR3 runs from the conserved cysteine through the conserved F or W. Each record gives: CDR3 DNA, CDR3 protein, V gene, D gene, clone size, J gene. D genes are given only for firm matches. Not every row has a clone size; where given, it reads once, few, many or a size class.

CDR3nt: TGTGCCATCAGTGAGTCCGGCGGGTCCTTCTACGAGCAGTACTTC
CDR3aa: CAISESGGSFYEQYF
v_gene: TRBV10-3
d_gene: NA
abundance: NA
j_gene: TRBJ2-7

CDR3nt: TGTGCCAGCACCCCGCTGGATACGCAGTATTTT
CDR3aa: CASTPLDTQYF
v_gene: TRBV6-1
d_gene: NA
abundance: few
j_gene: TRBJ2-3

CDR3nt: TGTGCCAGCTCACCAGGGATAGAAGAGACCCAGTACTTC
CDR3aa: CASSPGIEETQYF
v_gene: TRBV18
d_gene: NA
abundance: many
j_gene: TRBJ2-5

CDR3nt: TGTGCCAGCAGAGATCACAGGAGAGGCACAGATACGCAGTATTTT
CDR3aa: CASRDHRRGTDTQYF
v_gene: TRBV7-9
d_gene: NA
abundance: NA
j_gene: TRBJ2-3

CDR3nt: TGTGCCAGCAGCCCTGCCCTGACAGGGTGGACTGAAGCTTTCTTT
CDR3aa: CASSPALTGWTEAFF
v_gene: TRBV9
d_gene: TRBD1
abundance: few
j_gene: TRBJ1-1

CDR3nt: TGTGCCAGCAGCCAAGAACCACGCCTCCGAGGGGAGACCCAGTACTTC
CDR3aa: CASSQEPRLRGETQYF
v_gene: TRBV14
d_gene: NA
abundance: many
j_gene: TRBJ2-5

CDR3nt: TGTGCCAGCAGCACCACCGGGACTAGTGGGAAGACCGGGGAGCTGTTTTTT
CDR3aa: CASSTTGTSGKTGELFF
v_gene: TRBV7-3
d_gene: TRBD2
abundance: few
j_gene: TRBJ2-2

CDR3nt: TGTGCCAGCAGCCCTTTGGGGGGCGTGAACACTGAAACTTTCTTT
CDR3aa: CASSPLGGVNTETFF
v_gene: TRBV7-2
d_gene: NA
abundance: few
j_gene: TRBJ1-1

CDR3nt: TGTGCCAGCTCACCCGACAGGGGCCGCAATCAGCCCCAGCATTTT
CDR3aa: CASSPDRGRNQPQHF
v_gene: TRBV18
d_gene: TRBD1
abundance: NA
j_gene: TRBJ1-5

CDR3nt: TGTGCCAGCGGGACAGGGTACACTGAAGCTTTCTTT
CDR3aa: CASGTGYTEAFF
v_gene: TRBV4-2
d_gene: TRBD1
abundance: NA
j_gene: TRBJ1-1

CDR3nt: TGCGCCAGCAGCCGGACTAGCGGGAGTCCCACAGATACGCAGTATTTT
CDR3aa: CASSRTSGSPTDTQYF
v_gene: TRBV10-1
d_gene: TRBD2
abundance: NA
j_gene: TRBJ2-3

CDR3nt: TGCGCCAGCAGCGTGGGACTAGCGGGAGGTATCCTGGAGTTCTTC
CDR3aa: CASSVGLAGGILEFF
v_gene: TRBV5-1
d_gene: TRBD2
abundance: NA
j_gene: TRBJ2-5

CDR3nt: TGTGCCAGCAGCCCCAGACTAGCGGGAGTCCACGAGCAGTACTTC
CDR3aa: CASSPRLAGVHEQYF
v_gene: TRBV9
d_gene: TRBD2
abundance: NA
j_gene: TRBJ2-7

CDR3nt: TGTGCCAGCAGTCGACCGGGGGCTAGTGGAAACACCATATATTTT
CDR3aa: CASSRPGASGNTIYF
v_gene: TRBV6-5
d_gene: NA
abundance: few
j_gene: TRBJ1-3

CDR3nt: TGCAGCGTTGAGATGGGGCGCAATCAGCCCCAGCATTTT
CDR3aa: CSVEMGRNQPQHF
v_gene: TRBV29-1
d_gene: NA
abundance: NA
j_gene: TRBJ1-5